These 24 T cell receptor beta chains share one sample of origin, sequenced in a study of cytomegalovirus exposure and HLA in healthy donors. Amplification used 60 Vbeta primers and 13 Jbeta primers. The repertoire was sequenced with immunoSEQ multiplex PCR; TCRdb's copy has only in-frame clones and lacks some. The sample consists of 200,000 to 300,000 clones, about three quarters of them appearing once. Sequenced sample: PBMCs. The receptors stem from a boy aged 5-17 years in good health and CMV-seronegative.

The chain employs TRBV19 and TRBJ2-3; D may be TRBD1 (5 bases). V lost 6 bases to trimming and J lost 3 bases, with 10 bases between them. This CDR3 spans 13 amino acids. Germline CDR1 and CDR2: LNHDA and SQIVND (reference sequence). The CDR3, as DNA: TGTGCCAGTAGAGGGGCTGCGACAGATACGCAGTATTTT. The encoded protein is CASRGAATDTQYF.

V usage is TRBV7-2 and J usage is TRBJ2-7; 7 bases line up with TRBD1. Germline V gene data show CDR1 as SGHTA and CDR2 as FQGNSA. J was trimmed by 7 bases and V by 1 base; bases with no gene match: 13. This CDR3 spans 16 amino acids. CDR3 residues: CASSLVGRGLIEEQYF. CDR3 bases: TGTGCCAGCAGCTTAGTCGGCAGGGGGTTAATAGAGGAGCAGTACTTC.

This chain uses TRBV7-8 with TRBJ2-1; 10 bases fit TRBD2. The length of the CDR3 is 17 residues. Germline lookup yields CDR1 SGHVS and CDR2 FQNEAQ. With 4 bases clipped from V and 10 bases from J, the junction kept 16 bases outside the gene matches. The CDR3 loop reads CASSSKREREGRREQFF. CDR3 DNA: TGTGCCAGCAGCTCCAAAAGGGAGCGGGAGGGCCGTAGAGAGCAGTTCTTC.

This chain connects TRBV6-1 to TRBJ2-5, with TRBD2 matching 7 bases. Judging by the DNA end, TRBJ2-7 fits better; the J call may be wrong. The V gene's germline CDR1 is MNHNS and CDR2 SASEGT. The CDR3 consists of 14 residues. The CDR3 sequence is CASSRAGDRNEQYF. The CDR3 DNA follows: TGTGCCAGCAGTAGGGCGGGAGACCGGAACGAGCAGTACTTC.

The chain couples TRBV2 to TRBJ2-5; TRBD2 might be the D (5 bases). The germline CDR1 and CDR2 sequences are SNHLY and FYNNEI. Trimming stripped 3 bases from V and 7 bases from J, with 9 bases between. The CDR3 contains 12 residues. Here the CDR3 reads CASSDRGRTQYF. CDR3 bases: TGTGCCAGCAGTGACCGGGGTCGGACCCAGTACTTC. Combining the CDR3 with reference TRBV2 and TRBJ2-5 gives the whole variable domain EPEVTQTPSHQVTQMGQEVILRCVPISNHLYFYWYRQILGQKVEFLVSFYNNEISEKSEIFDDQFSVERPDGSNFTLKIRSTKLEDSAMYFCASSDRGRTQYFGPGTRLLVL.

The CDR3 region is CASSPALAGGYTF. In nucleotides, the CDR3 is TGCGCCAGCAGCCCGGCCCTGGCGGGGGGCTACACCTTC. This chain links TRBV10-1 with TRBJ1-2, with D hard to call. Deletions cut 6 bases from V and 8 bases from J, with 16 bases between. Germline values: CDR1 WNHNN, CDR2 SYGVQD (reference sequence). The CDR3 consists of 13 residues.

The rearrangement joins TRBV21-1 to TRBJ2-5; the table names TRBD2, a call not compared with the DNA. TRBV21-1 is described as a pseudogene. The CDR3 is 12 amino acids. The CDR3 nucleotides are TGTGCCACCACACTAGAGCAAGAGACCCAGTACTTC. It encodes CATTLEQETQYF.

The chain joins TRBV2 to TRBJ1-1; D not resolved. V lost 8 bases to trimming and J lost 2 bases, with 12 bases between them. The CDR3 runs to 13 residues. Germline V lookup: CDR1 SNHLY, CDR2 FYNNEI. The CDR3 DNA reads as TGTGCCAGCCGTGTCACTATCAACACTGAAGCTTTCTTT. Its translation is CASRVTINTEAFF.

The chain couples TRBV4-2 to TRBJ2-1; D is unresolved. CDR3 length: 14 amino acids. Germline loops: CDR1 LGHNA, CDR2 YNFKEQ. V was cut by 4 bases and J by 3 bases, with 10 bases left in between. CDR3 region: CASSLISDYNEQFF. In DNA form, the CDR3 reads TGTGCCAGCAGCCTTATCAGCGACTACAATGAGCAGTTCTTC.

V gene TRBV7-6 combines with J gene TRBJ2-2; weak D call: TRBD1 (5 bases). This CDR3 spans 15 amino acids. V was pared by 0 bases and J by 4 bases, with 9 bases between. The V gene's germline CDR1 is SGHVS and CDR2 FNYEAQ. Written as DNA, the CDR3 is TGTGCCAGCAGCTTAGCGGGGCAGACCACCGGGGAGCTGTTTTTT. Its protein is CASSLAGQTTGELFF.

This sequence joins TRBV6-4 and TRBJ1-1, with TRBD1 as a possible D gene (6 bases). Trimming removed 3 bases at V and 3 bases at J, with 8 bases between. Germline CDR1 is MRHNA and CDR2 is SNTAGT. CDR3 length equals 13 residues. The CDR3 sequence is CASSEDSYTEAFF. Here the CDR3 DNA reads TGTGCCAGCAGTGAGGACAGCTACACTGAAGCTTTCTTT.

This clone has more than one count but fewer than ten. V usage is TRBV7-6 and J usage is TRBJ2-1; 9 bases align to TRBD2. The CDR3 loop spans 15 amino acids. Germline V gene lookup returns CDR1 SGHVS and CDR2 FNYEAQ. Unmatched junction bases numbered 0, after V lost 3 bases and J lost 0 bases. The CDR3, as DNA: TGTGCCAGCAGCTTGCGGGGGGGCTCCTACAATGAGCAGTTCTTC. This gives the protein CASSLRGGSYNEQFF.

The CDR3 loop reads CASSQGGRGIGTQHF. The DNA of the CDR3 is TGTGCCAGCAGCCAGGGCGGACGGGGTATCGGTACCCAGCATTTT. This sequence joins TRBV4-2 and TRBJ1-5; D unclear. Deletions cut 3 bases from V and 11 bases from J, with 20 bases between. The length of the CDR3 is 15 residues. The germline gives CDR1 LGHNA, CDR2 YNFKEQ.

The chain combines TRBV7-2 with TRBJ2-1; a weak D match, TRBD1 (7 bases). CDR1 and CDR2 (germline): SGHTA, FQGNSA. V was shortened by 5 bases and J by 8 bases, with 22 bases between the two germline ends. The CDR3 extends over 16 amino acids. For the CDR3, the DNA is TGTGCCAGCAGCCGAGGGGGCGGGGTCTCGGGAGATGAGCAGTTCTTC. Translation gives CASSRGGGVSGDEQFF.

Only a few counts were recorded for this clone. V and J are TRBV29-1 and TRBJ1-1, with D perhaps TRBD1 (5 bases). The CDR3 sequence is 13 residues long. Germline loops: CDR1 SQVTM, CDR2 ANQGSEA. The ends were cut back, 7 bases at V and 1 base at J, with 13 bases in the middle. DNA of the CDR3: TGCAGCGGTTCGGCAGGGCAGAACACTGAAGCTTTCTTT. The encoded protein is CSGSAGQNTEAFF.

This clone turned up a few times. The rearrangement uses TRBV7-9 and TRBJ1-2; D is possibly TRBD1 (5 bases). The CDR3 contains 17 residues. V gave up 5 bases and J gave up 4 bases, with 23 bases separating them. Germline CDR1 is SEHNR and CDR2 is FQNEAQ (reference sequence). This CDR3 reads CASSPNLRAGDLYGYTF. Here the CDR3 DNA reads TGTGCCAGCAGCCCTAATCTTAGGGCGGGGGATCTCTATGGCTACACCTTC.

This clone was counted only a few times. The chain combines TRBV20-1 with TRBJ2-7; D not certain. CDR3 length: 11 amino acids. V lost 1 base and J 6 bases, leaving 7 bases between the germline ends. CDR1 and CDR2 from the germline V gene are DFQATT and SNEGSKA (reference sequence). The CDR3, as DNA: TGCAGTGCTAGAGGGAGCGCCGAGCAGTACTTC. It translates to CSARGSAEQYF.

The rearrangement links TRBV27 to TRBJ1-5; D is uncertain. This CDR3 has 10 residues. CDR1 is MNHEY and CDR2 is SMNVEV in the germline V gene (reference sequence). V was pared by 8 bases and J by 5 bases, with 4 bases between. CDR3 in DNA: TGTGCCAGCCTAGATCAGCCCCAGCATTTT. Translation: CASLDQPQHF.

The chain recombines TRBV5-1 with TRBJ2-1; D is uncertain. Trimming pared 1 base from V and 1 base from J, leaving 6 bases between. The CDR3 is 14 residues long. CDR1 is SGHRS, CDR2 YFSETQ, per germline. CDR3 amino acids: CASSLQQSYNEQFF. The CDR3 DNA reads TGCGCCAGCAGCTTGCAACAGTCCTACAATGAGCAGTTCTTC.

The gene calls are TRBV7-9 and TRBJ2-7; weak D call: TRBD1 (6 bases). Trimming took off 3 bases at V and 5 bases at J, with 11 bases between the two ends. In germline, CDR1 is SEHNR, CDR2 FQNEAQ (reference sequence). The CDR3 loop spans 13 amino acids. The CDR3 is CASSLGALDEQYF. CDR3 coding DNA: TGTGCCAGCAGCTTGGGGGCGCTGGACGAGCAGTACTTC.

The chain employs TRBV30 and TRBJ1-3; 7 bases align to TRBD1. With V trimmed by 5 bases and J by 0 bases, 10 bases remained unmatched. CDR3 length equals 16 residues. Germline lookup yields CDR1 GTSNPN and CDR2 SVGIG (reference sequence). The CDR3 loop reads CAWRDSRWSSGNTIYF. Here the CDR3 DNA reads TGTGCCTGGCGGGACAGCCGGTGGAGCTCTGGAAACACCATATATTTT.

This clone is categorized as medium-sized. The chain employs TRBV5-4 and TRBJ2-4; 7 nucleotides match TRBD2. Trimming at V came to 8 bases and at J to 3 bases, leaving 5 bases not matched to a gene. This CDR3 region has 13 residues. CDR1 SGHNT and CDR2 YYREEE come from the germline V gene (reference sequence). The CDR3 bases are TGTGCCAGTGAGATAGCGGGCAAAAACATTCAGTACTTC. Translated: CASEIAGKNIQYF.

The chain employs TRBV15 and TRBJ1-1, with D tentatively TRBD1 (6 bases). The CDR3 is made up of 18 amino acids. Germline values: CDR1 LNHNV, CDR2 YYDKDF (reference sequence). V lost 0 bases to trimming and J lost 0 bases, with 17 bases between them. CDR3 sequence reads: CATSRDKVRAGVNTEAFF. The CDR3 DNA is TGTGCCACCAGCAGAGATAAGGTCCGGGCAGGGGTGAACACTGAAGCTTTCTTT.

A note on this clone: A far larger clone is only one base removed, so a read error is likely. CDR3 sequence reads: CASSYGTSGYEQYF. DNA for the CDR3: TGTGCCAGCAGTTACGGGACTAGCGGGTACGAGCAGTACTTC. The chain carries TRBV13 and TRBJ2-7, with 12 bases lining up with TRBD2. This CDR3 has 14 amino acids. Unmatched junction bases numbered 4, after V lost 6 bases and J lost 4 bases. From germline, CDR1 is PRHDT and CDR2 FYEKMQ (reference sequence).